The 32 T cell receptor beta chains below all came from one sample that was sequenced in a study of cytomegalovirus exposure and HLA in healthy donors. Clones were read by immunoSEQ multiplex PCR, and TCRdb kept only the in-frame ones, dropping some. The profile shows some 60,000 clones, approximately 96% of them singletons. Sequenced input: PBMCs. Receptors were obtained from a man aged 18 to 30 in good health and CMV-seronegative.

The chain employs TRBV7-9 and TRBJ2-3; D remains ambiguous. Germline lookup yields CDR1 SEHNR and CDR2 FQNEAQ (reference sequence). V was cut by 2 bases and J by 2 bases, with 8 bases left in between. This CDR3 comprises 14 residues. The CDR3 protein is CASSLPDSTDTQYF. For the CDR3, the DNA is TGTGCCAGCAGCTTACCCGACTCCACAGATACGCAGTATTTT.

The V call is TRBV6-5, the J call TRBJ2-5; TRBD2 matches at 7 bases. Per the germline V gene, CDR1 is MNHEY and CDR2 is SVGAGI. The CDR3 sequence is 15 residues long. V lost 2 bases, J lost 2 bases, and 5 bases stayed unmatched. The chain's CDR3 is CASSYGSGTQETQYF. The CDR3 DNA sequence: TGTGCCAGCAGTTACGGCAGCGGGACTCAAGAGACCCAGTACTTC.

Written as DNA, the CDR3 is TGCGCCAGCAGCTTGGCCCTAGCGGTGAATGAGCAGTTCTTC. Residues: CASSLALAVNEQFF. The chain has TRBV5-1 and TRBJ2-1; 7 bases map to TRBD2. The CDR3 runs 14 residues. Germline values: CDR1 SGHRS, CDR2 YFSETQ. V shed 0 bases, J shed 7 bases, and the junction held 4 bases outside the gene matches. Using reference TRBV5-1 and TRBJ2-1 for the parts outside the CDR3, the full variable domain is KAGVTQTPRYLIKTRGQQVTLSCSPISGHRSVSWYQQTPGQGLQFLFEYFSETQRNKGNFPGRFSGRQFSNSRSEMNVSTLELGDSALYLCASSLALAVNEQFFGPGTRLTVL.

The rearrangement uses TRBV6-1 and TRBJ2-7; perhaps TRBD1 as D (5 bases). V lost 2 bases and J lost 2, with 10 bases in between. This CDR3 is 14 amino acids long. Germline V gene data show CDR1 as MNHNS and CDR2 as SASEGT. The CDR3 DNA follows: TGTGCCAGCAGTGAACAGGGAATAACCTACGAGCAGTACTTC. Translation gives CASSEQGITYEQYF.

This clone showed up just a few times. The J gene is TRBJ2-7, the V gene TRBV27, with TRBD2 identical over 8 bases. Germline lookup yields CDR1 MNHEY and CDR2 SMNVEV (reference sequence). CDR3 length equals 15 residues. The junction had 10 bases not matched to a gene; V was cut back by 2 bases and J by 7 bases. This CDR3 is CASSLRGLELQEQYF. CDR3 DNA: TGTGCCAGCAGTTTAAGGGGACTAGAGCTTCAAGAGCAGTACTTC.

This sequence joins TRBV4-1 and TRBJ1-4; TRBD1 agrees at 7 bases. The CDR3 totals 15 residues. V shed 2 bases, J shed 5 bases, and the junction held 5 bases outside the gene matches. The germline gives CDR1 MGHRA, CDR2 YSYEKL. CDR3 sequence reads: CASSQPTGSNEKLFF. In nucleotides, the CDR3 is TGCGCCAGCAGCCAACCGACAGGGAGCAATGAAAAACTGTTTTTT.

The rearrangement uses TRBV27 and TRBJ2-2; D possibly corresponds to TRBD1 (5 bases). V was trimmed by 3 bases and J by 4 bases, leaving 15 bases between them. Germline-derived CDR1 and CDR2 are MNHEY and SMNVEV (reference sequence). The CDR3 is 16 residues long. CDR3 nucleotide sequence: TGTGCCAGCAGTTTCACCAGGGCATCTGGCACCGGGGAGCTGTTTTTT. Its protein product is CASSFTRASGTGELFF.

CDR3 in DNA: TGTGCCAGCAGCTTGGAAGCTAGCGGGATCGGGAATGAGCAGTTCTTC. Residues: CASSLEASGIGNEQFF. The chain joins TRBV5-4 to TRBJ2-1; 9 bases are a match to TRBD2. The CDR3 is 16 amino acids. Trimming took 0 bases from V and 7 from J; bases not matched to a gene: 8. Germline-derived CDR1 and CDR2 are SGHNT and YYREEE (reference sequence).

Here the CDR3 DNA reads TGCAGCGTAGCCGGGACAGGGGGAAATCACGAGCAGTACTTC. Its translation: CSVAGTGGNHEQYF. The genes are TRBV29-1 and TRBJ2-7; 11 bases line up with TRBD1. Germline CDR1 reads SQVTM; CDR2 reads ANQGSEA. This CDR3 has 14 residues. The trim removed 6 bases at V and 5 bases at J, leaving 9 bases unmatched.

The chain joins TRBV7-9 to TRBJ2-5; TRBD2 matches at 13 bases. V shed 4 bases and J 1 base; nucleotides not matched to a gene: 6. The CDR3 contains 17 residues. Germline loops: CDR1 SEHNR, CDR2 FQNEAQ (reference sequence). This CDR3 reads CASSSGTSGASQETQYF. In DNA form, the CDR3 reads TGTGCCAGCAGCTCCGGGACTAGCGGGGCCAGCCAAGAGACCCAGTACTTC.

The rearrangement joins TRBV7-8 to TRBJ2-5, with TRBD2 matching over 7 bases. Germline CDR1 SGHVS, CDR2 FQNEAQ. V lost 3 bases to trimming and J lost 5 bases; unmatched junction nucleotides: 12. CDR3 length: 16 amino acids. This CDR3 reads CASSFAPPSGDETQYF. The CDR3 region has the DNA TGTGCCAGCAGCTTCGCCCCTCCTAGCGGAGACGAGACCCAGTACTTC.

The V gene is TRBV10-1, the J gene TRBJ2-1; TRBD2 aligns across 8 bases. The CDR3 extends over 15 amino acids. From germline, CDR1 is WNHNN and CDR2 SYGVQD (reference sequence). The V segment lost 3 bases and the J segment 4 bases; nucleotides outside the gene matches: 5. In DNA, the CDR3 is TGCGCCAGCAGTGAAGGTAGCGGGGTATACAATGAGCAGTTCTTC. This sequence encodes CASSEGSGVYNEQFF.

The chain carries TRBV7-2 and TRBJ1-2, with 7 positions matching TRBD1. J lost 5 bases, V lost 1 base, and 7 bases had no gene match. The CDR3 runs 15 residues. Looked up from germline, CDR1 is SGHTA and CDR2 is FQGNSA. The CDR3 coding sequence is TGTGCCAGCAGCTTAGTGGGGGGACAGCCGTATGGCTACACCTTC. Amino acid sequence: CASSLVGGQPYGYTF.

This clone was seen only once. This chain links TRBV28 with TRBJ1-1; D is unclear. V was pared by 7 bases and J by 8 bases, with 14 bases between. Germline V CDR1 and CDR2: MDHEN, SYDVKM. The CDR3 length is 12 residues. CDR3 region: CASTLARGEAFF. In DNA form, the CDR3 reads TGTGCCAGCACCCTGGCCCGAGGGGAAGCTTTCTTT.

This clone was counted a single time. Other DNA sequences of this sample code for an identical CDR3. The V call is TRBV5-1, the J call TRBJ2-1; a possible D gene is TRBD2 (6 bases). Germline V gene data show CDR1 as SGHRS and CDR2 as YFSETQ. V dropped 0 bases and J dropped 2 bases, with 9 bases sitting between them. The CDR3 runs to 15 residues. The CDR3 loop reads CASSLGGGTYNEQFF. The CDR3 DNA reads as TGCGCCAGCAGCTTGGGGGGCGGGACCTACAATGAGCAGTTCTTC.

This clone appeared a few times. The DNA for the CDR3 is TGTGCCAGCAGTTCACGACTAGCGGGAAGCACAGATACGCAGTATTTT. It is translated as CASSSRLAGSTDTQYF. The rearrangement joins TRBV28 to TRBJ2-3, with TRBD2 identical over 11 bases. Trimming removed 4 bases from V and 0 bases from J; junction bases left unmatched: 3. This CDR3 is built from 16 residues. Germline assignment: CDR1 MDHEN and CDR2 SYDVKM.

This clone was seen once. The CDR3 loop reads CASSEDARLVVNEQFF. DNA for the CDR3: TGTGCCAGCAGTGAAGATGCCCGTTTGGTAGTGAATGAGCAGTTCTTC. The chain recombines TRBV6-1 with TRBJ2-1; D is unresolved. The CDR3 runs to 16 residues. Germline V gene lookup returns CDR1 MNHNS and CDR2 SASEGT. V lost 1 base, J lost 7 bases, and 17 bases lay in between.

The chain combines TRBV5-6 with TRBJ1-1; 7 positions agree with TRBD1. V lost 1 base, J lost 4 bases, and 7 bases stayed unmatched. Per the germline V gene, CDR1 is SGHDT and CDR2 is YYEEEE. The CDR3 loop spans 15 amino acids. The DNA for the CDR3 is TGTGCCAGCAGCTTGAGTAGGACAGGCGGCACTGAAGCTTTCTTT. It codes for CASSLSRTGGTEAFF. The entire variable domain, with the rest obtained from reference TRBV5-6 and TRBJ1-1, is as follows: DAGVTQSPTHLIKTRGQQVTLRCSPKSGHDTVSWYQQALGQGPQFIFQYYEEEERQRGNFPDRFSGHQFPNYSSELNVNALLLGDSALYLCASSLSRTGGTEAFFGQGTRLTVV.

The chain links TRBV27 to TRBJ2-3; D perhaps matches TRBD2 (5 bases). Per the germline V gene, CDR1 is MNHEY and CDR2 is SMNVEV (reference sequence). The CDR3 is made up of 13 amino acids. The ends were cut back, 4 bases at V and 9 bases at J, with 14 bases in the middle. The CDR3 DNA sequence: TGTGCCAGCAGTTACGGGATTTTAGGCACGCAGTATTTT. Translated: CASSYGILGTQYF.

The rearrangement links TRBV7-9 to TRBJ2-5; 7 bases agree with TRBD1. V shed 1 base, J shed 4 bases, and the junction held 9 bases outside the gene matches. The germline gives CDR1 SEHNR, CDR2 FQNEAQ (reference sequence). This CDR3 is 16 amino acids long. The CDR3 reads CASSLGSTGVGETQYF. The CDR3 DNA follows: TGTGCCAGCAGCTTAGGGTCAACAGGGGTGGGAGAGACCCAGTACTTC.

The gene calls are TRBV4-3 and TRBJ2-3, with D perhaps TRBD1 (6 bases). Germline lookup yields CDR1 LGHNA and CDR2 YSLEER. The CDR3 has 15 residues. The germline V and J ends were trimmed by 5 bases and 0 bases, with 12 bases remaining between them. The DNA for the CDR3 is TGCGCCAGCAGCAACAGGGCGACTAGCACAGATACGCAGTATTTT. Translated: CASSNRATSTDTQYF.

The DNA of the CDR3 is TGCGCCAGCAGCCGGGACAGGGGCAATGAGCAGTTCTTC. Protein: CASSRDRGNEQFF. The chain recombines TRBV10-1 with TRBJ2-1, with 10 bases aligning to TRBD1. The CDR3 totals 13 residues. Trimming at V came to 6 bases and at J to 6 bases, leaving 2 bases not matched to a gene. Germline V gives CDR1 WNHNN, CDR2 SYGVQD (reference sequence).

This clone has a handful of counts. The chain joins TRBV4-1 to TRBJ2-1; 13 bases agree with TRBD2. Germline CDR1 reads MGHRA; CDR2 reads YSYEKL. The CDR3 sequence is 17 residues long. V shed 4 bases and J 8 bases; nucleotides not matched to a gene: 11. CDR3 region: CASSRGTSGTSRDEQFF. Here the CDR3 DNA reads TGCGCCAGCAGCCGTGGGACTAGCGGGACCAGTAGGGATGAGCAGTTCTTC.

This chain connects TRBV11-2 to TRBJ1-1, with D hard to call. The germline CDR1 and CDR2 sequences are SGHAT and FQNNGV. V lost 5 bases, J lost 0 bases, and 4 bases lay in between. The CDR3 totals 12 residues. The CDR3 loop is CASSRMNTEAFF. The CDR3 DNA reads TGTGCCAGCAGCCGTATGAACACTGAAGCTTTCTTT. The full variable domain, with the rest looked up from reference TRBV11-2 and TRBJ1-1, is EAGVAQSPRYKIIEKRQSVAFWCNPISGHATLYWYQQILGQGPKLLIQFQNNGVVDDSQLPKDRFSAERLKGVDSTLKIQPAKLEDSAVYLCASSRMNTEAFFGQGTRLTVV.

CDR3 nucleotides: TGTGCCAGCAGCCCCCATCCCCACGGGGATACGCAGTATTTT. It codes for CASSPHPHGDTQYF. V usage is TRBV9 and J usage is TRBJ2-3; D unresolved. V gave up 4 bases and J gave up 6 bases, with 15 bases separating them. This CDR3 is built from 14 residues. In germline, CDR1 is SGDLS, CDR2 YYNGEE.

This clone was seen once. The chain recombines TRBV5-4 with TRBJ1-1; D is uncertain. The length of the CDR3 is 14 residues. Germline-derived CDR1 and CDR2 are SGHNT and YYREEE (reference sequence). Trimming shortened V by 0 bases and J by 1 base, and 7 bases separated the two germline ends. The CDR3 spells CASSLDPENTEAFF. The CDR3 DNA is TGTGCCAGCAGCTTGGACCCAGAGAACACTGAAGCTTTCTTT. The variable domain in full, with the rest retrieved from reference TRBV5-4 and TRBJ1-1, is ETGVTQSPTHLIKTRGQQVTLRCSSQSGHNTVSWYQQALGQGPQFIFQYYREEENGRGNFPPRFSGLQFPNYSSELNVNALELDDSALYLCASSLDPENTEAFFGQGTRLTVV.

The V and J genes are TRBV5-1 and TRBJ2-7; no reliable D call. The CDR3 sequence is 15 residues long. Trimming pared 0 bases from V and 3 bases from J, leaving 13 bases between. The germline V gene encodes CDR1 SGHRS and CDR2 YFSETQ. CDR3 sequence: CASSLDSGGFYEQYF. CDR3 nucleotides: TGCGCCAGCAGCTTGGATAGTGGCGGTTTCTACGAGCAGTACTTC.

The chain couples TRBV6-6 to TRBJ1-1, with no clear D. CDR1 and CDR2 from the germline V gene are MNHNY and SVGAGI (reference sequence). CDR3 length: 11 amino acids. The ends were cut back, 4 bases at V and 7 bases at J, with 7 bases in the middle. CDR3 bases: TGTGCCAGCAGTTCTAGCCGTGAAGCTTTCTTT. Its translation is CASSSSREAFF.

This chain joins TRBV7-6 and TRBJ2-5, with D maybe TRBD1 (6 bases). The CDR3 covers 20 residues. From germline, CDR1 is SGHVS and CDR2 FNYEAQ. Trimming removed 0 bases at V and 1 base at J, with 24 bases between. The CDR3 loop is CASSLALDSFLRGSQETQYF. For the CDR3, the DNA is TGTGCCAGCAGCTTAGCGCTAGACTCCTTCCTCAGGGGATCCCAAGAGACCCAGTACTTC.

The chain employs TRBV15 and TRBJ1-2; no reliable D call. With 0 bases removed from V and 5 bases from J, the gap between germline ends came to 10 bases. The CDR3 is 14 amino acids. Looked up from germline, CDR1 is LNHNV and CDR2 is YYDKDF (reference sequence). The CDR3 reads CATSRENSLYGYTF. The DNA for the CDR3 is TGTGCCACCAGCAGAGAGAACAGTCTTTATGGCTACACCTTC.

CDR3 amino acids: CASSYRGNTGELFF. CDR3 coding DNA: TGTGCCAGCAGTTACAGGGGGAACACCGGGGAGCTGTTTTTT. V and J are TRBV6-6 and TRBJ2-2, with a tentative D call TRBD1 (5 bases). Germline V gene sequence: CDR1 MNHNY, CDR2 SVGAGI (reference sequence). V was pared by 2 bases and J by 1 base, with 5 bases between. The CDR3 is made up of 14 amino acids.

The V call is TRBV7-9, the J call TRBJ2-1, with TRBD2 matching over 9 bases. CDR1 is SEHNR and CDR2 is FQNEAQ in the germline V gene (reference sequence). With 5 bases clipped from V and 1 base from J, the junction kept 6 bases outside the gene matches. This CDR3 is built from 16 residues. The CDR3 coding sequence is TGTGCCAGCAGCGCATTAGCGGGAGAGTCCTACAATGAGCAGTTCTTC. As protein: CASSALAGESYNEQFF.